This is a list of T cell receptor beta chains from one sample in a study of OX40 agonist ivuxolimab in advanced cancers. The data were produced by immunoSEQ multiplex PCR, yet TCRdb's version contains in-frame clones alone and is incomplete. The table shows about 77,000 clones, with under 90% occurring only once. The sample in question was CD4+ or CD8+ T cells sorted from blood, obtained in a trial of the OX40 agonist ivuxolimab. These TCRs come from an adult with an advanced solid tumor such as melanoma, head and neck, liver or kidney cancer. CDR3s include the opening cysteine and the closing phenylalanine or tryptophan. D genes are given only for firm matches.

V gene	D gene	J gene	CDR3 DNA	CDR3 protein
TRBV2	NA	TRBJ1-2	TGTGCCAGCAACGTGGGAGAGGGCGGGTTGGGCTACACCTTC	CASNVGEGGLGYTF
TRBV5-1	TRBD1	TRBJ2-5	TGCGCCAGCTCACAAAGGCAGGGGGTTTACCAAGAGACCCAGTACTTC	CASSQRQGVYQETQYF
TRBV5-1	NA	TRBJ2-7	TGCGCCAGCAGCTTGGGACAGTCCTACGAGCAGTACTTC	CASSLGQSYEQYF
TRBV10-2	NA	TRBJ1-6	TGCGCCAGCAAGAGGGATAATTCACCCCTCCACTTT	CASKRDNSPLHF
TRBV28	NA	TRBJ2-4	TGTGCCAGCAGTTCTGGGGCTGCAGGGAACATTCAGTACTTC	CASSSGAAGNIQYF
TRBV4-1	NA	TRBJ2-7	TGCGCCAGCAGCCAGGCCCTAGGCGAGCAGTACTTC	CASSQALGEQYF
TRBV5-1	NA	TRBJ2-7	TGCGCCAGCAGCTTGGATGAGTTACTGCCCTACGAGCAGTACTTC	CASSLDELLPYEQYF
TRBV6-4	TRBD1	TRBJ1-4	TGTGCCAGCAGTGTTCAACGGGACAGGCTTAATGAAAAACTGTTTTTT	CASSVQRDRLNEKLFF
TRBV6-1	NA	TRBJ2-2	TGTGCCAGCAGTCGAGGCGGGCAGAACACCGGGGAGCTGTTTTTT	CASSRGGQNTGELFF
TRBV7-9	TRBD1	TRBJ1-1	TGTGCCAGCAGCCGGGGACAGGGTATGGCTTTCTTT	CASSRGQGMAFF